The entry that follows covers one T cell receptor (beta chain) sequence. The sample originates from a study of shared clonotypes between healthy human individuals. It was CD45RO-negative cells, positively selected for CCR7, that made up naive CD8 cells, with terminally differentiated effector memory CD45RA+ cells excluded. CDR3 length equals 15 residues. V was pared by 3 bases and J by 2 bases, with 11 bases between. Germline V gene data show CDR1 as WSHSY and CDR2 as SAAADI. Profiling relied on immunoSEQ multiplex PCR, and the TCRdb table lists in-frame clones only, not all of them. The sample includes some 1,900,000 clones, about 95% seen only once; the top ten take roughly 1.2%.

The sample taken for sequencing was naive CD8+ T cells sorted from blood. The TCR sequence derives from a man younger than 35 in good health. The V call is TRBV10-2, the J call TRBJ2-1, with D possibly TRBD1 on 6 matching bases. Here the CDR3 DNA reads TGCGCCAGCAGTGATCCCAACAGGGCCTACAATGAGCAGTTCTTC. Translated: CASSDPNRAYNEQFF.